The clone carrying this T cell receptor beta chain showed up just a few times. Its target is not known. This CDR3 is 14 amino acids long. Trimming at V came to 7 bases and at J to 6 bases, leaving 7 bases not matched to a gene. The germline gives CDR1 WSHSY, CDR2 SAAADI. The data belong to a study of vaccination and CD4 T cells after COVID-19. Study overall: From HCoV-229E, HCoV-OC43, HCoV-NL63 and SARS-CoV-2, overlapping spike peptides were used to stimulate the cells. The study, taken as a whole, reports: The rise in median SARS-CoV-2-reactive clonotypes, from around 19 to 38, was not significant.

Treatment indicated: approximately 11-day PBMC culture with coronavirus spike peptide pools or control peptides (ViraFEST assay). An Oncomine TCR Beta short-read assay was used to sequence the DNA from cultured CD4+ T cells. TCRdb independently ran MiXCR on the PCR reads; one entry per CDR3 protein. The data contain approximately 8,100 distinct CDR3 sequences, around 64% of them seen just once; the ten biggest clones take up roughly 29%. The rearrangement joins TRBV10-2 to TRBJ1-5; 9 positions match TRBD1. Sample: CD4+ T cells from blood, cultured in vitro. The origin of this receptor is a human donor who had recovered from COVID-19. The CDR3 protein is CASTEGDRVQPQHF. The DNA of the CDR3 is TGCGCCAGCACCGAGGGGGACAGGGTTCAGCCCCAGCATTTT.